Sequencing of this TCR beta chain was carried out in a study of monozygotic twins with inflammatory bowel disease. TCRdb re-called the 5' RACE reads, yielding one record per CDR3 amino acid sequence without DNA. The table for this sample gives 420,000 or so distinct CDR3 sequences. Germline-derived CDR1 and CDR2 are LGHDT and YNNKEL (reference sequence). The CDR3 is 13 residues long. Sequences were obtained from blood. The J gene is TRBJ1-1, the V gene TRBV3-1; as DNA is missing, the TRBD1 call by TCRdb cannot be tested. The sequence was collected from a human donor with ulcerative colitis or Crohn's disease, or a healthy co-twin of an affected twin (not recorded which). The CDR3 loop reads CASSQAPGVEAFF.